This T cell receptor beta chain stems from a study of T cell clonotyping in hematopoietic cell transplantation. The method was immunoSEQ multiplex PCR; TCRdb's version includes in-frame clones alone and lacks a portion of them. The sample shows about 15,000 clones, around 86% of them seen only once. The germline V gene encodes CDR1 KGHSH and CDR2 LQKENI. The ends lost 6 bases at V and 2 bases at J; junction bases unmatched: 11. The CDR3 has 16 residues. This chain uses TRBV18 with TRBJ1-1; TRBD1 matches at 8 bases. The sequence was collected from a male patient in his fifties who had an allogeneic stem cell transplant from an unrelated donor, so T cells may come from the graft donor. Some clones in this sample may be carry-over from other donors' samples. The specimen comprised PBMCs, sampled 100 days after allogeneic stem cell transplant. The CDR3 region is CASSERQGSSNTEAFF. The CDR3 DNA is TGTGCCAGCTCGGAGAGACAGGGGAGTTCAAACACTGAAGCTTTCTTT.